This TCR beta chain was sequenced during a study of blood T cell repertoires in COVID-19. CDR3 length: 13 residues. Trimming left V 7 bases short and J 1 base short, with 9 bases between. Study processing details: Reference gene primer amplification yielded estimated nucleated cell counts. This table comes from immunoSEQ multiplex PCR, and its TCRdb copy is limited to in-frame clones, with some not included. The DNA was the basis for D and trimming; V, J and clone size are from that table. The repertoire holds roughly 250,000 clones, around 82% seen once, with 4.7% in the top ten. Sequencing was performed on peripheral blood. The chain carries TRBV12-3 or TRBV12-4 and TRBJ2-3; tentative D call: TRBD1 (5 bases). The sequence came from a woman aged 70-85 years with acute or convalescent COVID-19. In DNA, the CDR3 is TGTGCCAGCATTCTACAGGGCACAGATACGCAGTATTTT. Translating it yields CASILQGTDTQYF.